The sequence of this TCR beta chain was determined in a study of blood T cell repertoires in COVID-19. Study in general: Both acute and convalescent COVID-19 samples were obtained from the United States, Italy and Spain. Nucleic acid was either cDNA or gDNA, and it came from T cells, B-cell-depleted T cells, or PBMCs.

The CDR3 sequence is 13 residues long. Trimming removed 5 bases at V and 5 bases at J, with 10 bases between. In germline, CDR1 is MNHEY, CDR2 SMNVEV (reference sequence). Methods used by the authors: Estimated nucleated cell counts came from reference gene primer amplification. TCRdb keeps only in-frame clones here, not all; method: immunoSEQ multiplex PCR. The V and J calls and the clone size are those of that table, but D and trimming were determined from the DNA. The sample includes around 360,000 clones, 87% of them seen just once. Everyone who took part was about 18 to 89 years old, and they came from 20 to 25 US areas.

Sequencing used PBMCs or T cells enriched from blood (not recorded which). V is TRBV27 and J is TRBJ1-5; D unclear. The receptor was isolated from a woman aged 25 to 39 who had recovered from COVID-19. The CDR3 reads CASSAQRDQPQHF. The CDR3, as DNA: TGTGCCAGCAGTGCCCAGCGGGATCAGCCCCAGCATTTT.